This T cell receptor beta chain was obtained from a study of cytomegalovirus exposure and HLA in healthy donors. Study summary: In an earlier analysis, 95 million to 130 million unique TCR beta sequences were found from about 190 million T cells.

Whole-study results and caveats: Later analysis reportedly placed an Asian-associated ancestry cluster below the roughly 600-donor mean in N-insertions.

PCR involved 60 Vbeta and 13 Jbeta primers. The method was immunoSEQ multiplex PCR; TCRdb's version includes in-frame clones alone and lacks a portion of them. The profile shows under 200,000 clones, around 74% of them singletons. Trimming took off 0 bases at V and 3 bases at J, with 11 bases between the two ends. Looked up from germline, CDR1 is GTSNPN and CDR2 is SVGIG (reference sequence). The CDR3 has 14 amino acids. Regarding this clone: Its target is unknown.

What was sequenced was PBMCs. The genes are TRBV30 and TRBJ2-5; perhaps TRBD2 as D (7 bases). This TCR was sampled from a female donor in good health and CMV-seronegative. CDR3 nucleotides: TGTGCCTGGAGTGTACGGGGGGCGAAAGAGACCCAGTACTTC. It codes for CAWSVRGAKETQYF.